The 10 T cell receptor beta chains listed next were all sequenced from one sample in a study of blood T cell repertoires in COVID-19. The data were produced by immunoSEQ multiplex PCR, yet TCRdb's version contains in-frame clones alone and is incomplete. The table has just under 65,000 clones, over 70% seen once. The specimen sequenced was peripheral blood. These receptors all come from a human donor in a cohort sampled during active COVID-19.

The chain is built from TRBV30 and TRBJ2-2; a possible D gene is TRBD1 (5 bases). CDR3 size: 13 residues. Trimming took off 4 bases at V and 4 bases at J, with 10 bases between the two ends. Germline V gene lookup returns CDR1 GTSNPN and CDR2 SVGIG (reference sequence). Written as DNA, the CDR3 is TGTGCCTGGAAAAGGCAGGGCACCGGGGAGCTGTTTTTT. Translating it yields CAWKRQGTGELFF.

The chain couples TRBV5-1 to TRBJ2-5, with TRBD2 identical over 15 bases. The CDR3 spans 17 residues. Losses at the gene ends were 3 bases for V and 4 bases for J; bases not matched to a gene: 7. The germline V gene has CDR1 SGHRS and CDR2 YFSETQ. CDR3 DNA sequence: TGCGCCAGCAGCTCAATCCCGGGACTAGCGGGAGGAGAGACCCAGTACTTC. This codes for CASSSIPGLAGGETQYF.

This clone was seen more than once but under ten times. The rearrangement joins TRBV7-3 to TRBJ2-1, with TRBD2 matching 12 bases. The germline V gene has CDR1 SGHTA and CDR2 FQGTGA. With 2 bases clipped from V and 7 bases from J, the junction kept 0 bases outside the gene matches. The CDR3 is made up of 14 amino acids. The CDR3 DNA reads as TGTGCCAGCAGCTTACTAGCGGGAGGGAATGAGCAGTTCTTC. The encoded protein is CASSLLAGGNEQFF.

CDR3 residues: CASRTGGVYGYTF. The CDR3 DNA sequence: TGTGCCAGTAGGACAGGGGGGGTCTATGGCTACACCTTC. The chain joins TRBV19 to TRBJ1-2; 9 nucleotides match TRBD1. CDR1 is LNHDA and CDR2 is SQIVND in the germline V gene (reference sequence). V shed 6 bases and J 4 bases; nucleotides not matched to a gene: 3. The CDR3 contains 13 residues.

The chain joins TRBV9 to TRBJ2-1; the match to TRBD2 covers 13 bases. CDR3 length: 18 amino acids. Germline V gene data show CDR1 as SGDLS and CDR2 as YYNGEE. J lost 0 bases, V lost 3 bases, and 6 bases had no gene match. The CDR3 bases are TGTGCCAGCAGCGCCAGACTAGCGGGGGGTTCCTCCTACAATGAGCAGTTCTTC. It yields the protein CASSARLAGGSSYNEQFF. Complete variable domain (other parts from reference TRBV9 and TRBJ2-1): DSGVTQTPKHLITATGQRVTLRCSPRSGDLSVYWYQQSLDQGLQFLIQYYNGEERAKGNILERFSAQQFPDLHSELNLSSLELGDSALYFCASSARLAGGSSYNEQFFGPGTRLTVL.

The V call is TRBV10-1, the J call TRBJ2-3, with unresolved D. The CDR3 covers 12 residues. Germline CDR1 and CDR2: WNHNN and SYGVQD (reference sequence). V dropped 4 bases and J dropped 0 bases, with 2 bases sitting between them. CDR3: CASSASTDTQYF. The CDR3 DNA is TGCGCCAGCAGTGCAAGCACAGATACGCAGTATTTT.

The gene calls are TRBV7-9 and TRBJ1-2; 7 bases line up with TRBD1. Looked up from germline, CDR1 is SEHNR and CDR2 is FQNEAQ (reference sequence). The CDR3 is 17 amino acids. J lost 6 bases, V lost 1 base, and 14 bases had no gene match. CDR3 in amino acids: CASSLGRGPTGLNGYTF. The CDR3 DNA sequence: TGTGCCAGCAGCTTAGGAAGAGGACCGACAGGGTTAAATGGCTACACCTTC.

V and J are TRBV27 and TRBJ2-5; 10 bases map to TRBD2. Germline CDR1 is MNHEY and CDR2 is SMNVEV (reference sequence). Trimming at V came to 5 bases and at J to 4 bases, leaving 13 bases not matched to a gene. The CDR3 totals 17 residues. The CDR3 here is CASSPIAGGRSGETQYF. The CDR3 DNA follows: TGTGCCAGCAGTCCTATAGCGGGGGGCCGGAGTGGAGAGACCCAGTACTTC.

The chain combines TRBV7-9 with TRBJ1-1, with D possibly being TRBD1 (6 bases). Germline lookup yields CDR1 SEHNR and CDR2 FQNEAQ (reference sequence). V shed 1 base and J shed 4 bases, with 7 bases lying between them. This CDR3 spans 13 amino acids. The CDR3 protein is CASSLEQGTEAFF. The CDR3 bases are TGTGCCAGCAGCTTAGAACAGGGCACTGAAGCTTTCTTT.

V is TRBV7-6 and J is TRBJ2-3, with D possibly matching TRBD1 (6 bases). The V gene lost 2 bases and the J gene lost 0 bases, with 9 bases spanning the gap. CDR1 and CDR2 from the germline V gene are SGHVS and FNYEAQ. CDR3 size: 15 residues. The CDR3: CASSLSTGSTDTQYF. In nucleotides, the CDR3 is TGTGCCAGCAGCTTATCTACAGGGAGCACAGATACGCAGTATTTT.